These 12 T cell receptor beta chains originate from one sample sequenced in a study of blood T cell repertoires in COVID-19. TCRdb's copy holds only in-frame clones and misses some; the assay was immunoSEQ multiplex PCR. The repertoire holds approximately 140,000 clones, with over 75% as singletons. Sequencing used peripheral blood. Receptors originate from a man aged 55 to 70 with active or convalescent COVID-19.

This clone was observed a handful of times. The gene calls are TRBV7-8 and TRBJ2-6; D is perhaps TRBD1 (6 bases). Trimming took off 10 bases at V and 4 bases at J, with 26 bases between the two ends. This CDR3 is 18 amino acids long. CDR1 and CDR2 (germline): SGHVS, FQNEAQ. Here the CDR3 reads CATRASGVILSGANVLTF. The CDR3 DNA reads as TGTGCCACCCGAGCGTCAGGGGTGATTTTATCCGGGGCCAACGTCCTGACTTTC.

The table lists this clone with a count of one. CDR3 protein: CASSWTGVDQETQYF. DNA of the CDR3: TGTGCCAGCAGTTGGACAGGGGTCGACCAAGAGACCCAGTACTTC. The chain has TRBV6-2 or TRBV6-3 and TRBJ2-5; 9 bases are shared with TRBD1. Losses at the gene ends were 4 bases for V and 0 bases for J; bases not matched to a gene: 3. The CDR3 sequence is 15 residues long. Germline CDR1 reads MNHEY; CDR2 reads SVGEGT.

The chain carries TRBV11-2 and TRBJ2-7, with D tentatively TRBD1 (5 bases). V was trimmed by 5 bases and J by 2 bases, leaving 13 bases between them. CDR3 length: 14 amino acids. Germline V gene data show CDR1 as SGHAT and CDR2 as FQNNGV. The DNA of the CDR3 is TGTGCCAGCAGCACCTGGACACAGACCTACGAGCAGTACTTC. It encodes CASSTWTQTYEQYF. Full variable domain (missing parts from reference TRBV11-2 and TRBJ2-7): EAGVAQSPRYKIIEKRQSVAFWCNPISGHATLYWYQQILGQGPKLLIQFQNNGVVDDSQLPKDRFSAERLKGVDSTLKIQPAKLEDSAVYLCASSTWTQTYEQYFGPGTRLTVT.

CDR3 DNA: TGTGCCAGCAGCCAACAGGGTCGGACTGAAGCTTTCTTT. Translated, it gives CASSQQGRTEAFF. The rearrangement links TRBV11-2 to TRBJ1-1; D possibly corresponds to TRBD1 (6 bases). Germline V lookup: CDR1 SGHAT, CDR2 FQNNGV. The CDR3 covers 13 residues. V lost 5 bases and J 5 bases, leaving 12 bases between the germline ends.

This chain joins TRBV6-5 and TRBJ1-2, with a tentative D call TRBD1 (6 bases). V lost 8 bases and J lost 4, with 17 bases in between. CDR3 length: 14 amino acids. Germline assignment: CDR1 MNHEY and CDR2 SVGAGI. CDR3 in DNA: TGTGCCAGCGGGAACCCGGGGGGCCTCTATGGCTACACCTTC. This translates into CASGNPGGLYGYTF.

J is TRBJ2-1 and V is TRBV4-3; 9 bases line up with TRBD2. The V gene end was trimmed by 0 bases and the J gene end by 2 bases; junction bases not matched to a gene: 2. This CDR3 is built from 16 residues. Germline CDR1 reads LGHNA; CDR2 reads YSLEER. CDR3 region: CASSQELAGPYNEQFF. CDR3 sequence (DNA): TGCGCCAGCAGCCAAGAACTAGCGGGCCCCTACAATGAGCAGTTCTTC.

To note about this clone: The sample contains more than one DNA sequence encoding this CDR3. The rearrangement joins TRBV12-3 or TRBV12-4 to TRBJ1-1; the D gene is possibly TRBD1 (5 bases). The CDR3 sequence is 13 residues long. V gave up 3 bases and J gave up 4 bases, with 9 bases separating them. The CDR3: CASSFQGRTEAFF. In DNA, the CDR3 is TGTGCCAGCAGTTTCCAGGGCCGCACTGAAGCTTTCTTT.

The chain joins TRBV6-5 to TRBJ2-7, with D perhaps matching TRBD1 (6 bases). Per germline, CDR1 MNHEY and CDR2 SVGAGI. This CDR3 contains 14 residues. Trimming took 7 bases from V and 3 from J, leaving 16 bases between them. The CDR3 DNA sequence: TGTGCCAGCACAGTGACAGGTCACTACTACGAGCAGTACTTC. It encodes CASTVTGHYYEQYF.

This chain joins TRBV6-5 and TRBJ2-7; D may be TRBD1 (6 bases). This CDR3 has 13 amino acids. CDR1 and CDR2 (germline): MNHEY, SVGAGI. The V end was cut by 8 bases, the J end by 5 bases, with 16 bases between. The CDR3 nucleotides are TGTGCCAGCGTCCGTAAACAGGGTAACGAGCAGTACTTC. It is translated as CASVRKQGNEQYF.

This clone was recorded only once. In DNA, the CDR3 is TGTGCCACCACGAATAGGAGGACCGGGGAGCTGTTTTTT. This encodes CATTNRRTGELFF. The V and J genes are TRBV2 and TRBJ2-2; tentative D call: TRBD2 (5 bases). The CDR3 sequence is 13 residues long. Trimming took 10 bases from V and 5 from J, leaving 14 bases between them. Germline V CDR1 and CDR2: SNHLY, FYNNEI.

This clone was observed once. The rearrangement joins TRBV3-1 (or the pseudogene TRBV3-2) to TRBJ1-2; perhaps TRBD1 as D (6 bases). Germline V gene data show CDR1 as LGHDT and CDR2 as YNNKEL (reference sequence). Trimming removed 1 base from V and 4 bases from J, with 10 bases in between. The CDR3 loop spans 14 amino acids. The CDR3 region is CASSQAEGGYGYTF. Written as DNA, the CDR3 is TGTGCCAGCAGCCAAGCCGAAGGGGGCTATGGCTACACCTTC.

The V call is TRBV28, the J call TRBJ1-1; a possible D gene is TRBD1 (5 bases). Germline V gives CDR1 MDHEN, CDR2 SYDVKM. V was trimmed by 4 bases and J by 5 bases, leaving 14 bases between them. The CDR3 extends over 14 amino acids. CDR3 loop: CASSSRALETEAFF. The CDR3 DNA sequence: TGTGCCAGCAGTTCCAGGGCGTTGGAGACTGAAGCTTTCTTT. The full variable domain, completed using reference TRBV28 and TRBJ1-1, is DVKVTQSSRYLVKRTGEKVFLECVQDMDHENMFWYRQDPGLGLRLIYFSYDVKMKEKGDIPEGYSVSREKKERFSLILESASTNQTSMYLCASSSRALETEAFFGQGTRLTVV.